A selection of T cell receptor beta chains follows, all from one sample in a study of CD8+CD57+ T cells in acquired aplastic anemia. TCRdb analysed the reads with MiXCR anew, one entry per CDR3 protein. Of hundreds of thousands of distinct CDR3 sequences in the sample, 65% to 80% are singletons; the top ten hold 4%. The sequenced sample consisted of sorted CD4+, CD8+, or CD8+CD57+ T cells (not recorded which) from PBMCs. Receptors originate from a human donor in good health, serving as a control. CDR3s include the opening cysteine and the closing phenylalanine or tryptophan. The D gene is left open where the match is weak. Where a row states a size, it is once, few, many or the class of an expanded clone; other rows omit it.

cdr3_aa | cdr3_nt | v_call | clone_size | d_call | j_call
CASSPDMEDEKLFF | TGTGCCAGCAGCCCCGACATGGAGGATGAAAAACTGTTTTTT | TRBV7-9 | . | . | TRBJ1-4
CASSTTGQGSPYGFF | TGTGCCAGCAGCACAACCGGACAGGGGAGCCCCTATGGTTTCTTT | TRBV7-9 | . | TRBD1 | TRBJ1-1
CAGSLDFGLAGGTGELFF | TGTGCCGGCAGCTTAGATTTTGGACTAGCGGGGGGCACCGGGGAGCTGTTTTTT | TRBV7-2 | . | TRBD2 | TRBJ2-2
CASSGDRGRETQYF | TGTGCCAGCAGTGGTGATAGGGGAAGAGAGACCCAGTACTTC | TRBV25-1 | . | . | TRBJ2-5
CASSSGTGVYGYTF | TGTGCCAGCAGCTCCGGGACAGGGGTCTATGGCTACACCTTC | TRBV6-2/TRBV6-3 | many | TRBD1 | TRBJ1-2
CASRPDRRPIEQYF | TGTGCCAGCAGACCCGACAGGCGACCCATCGAGCAGTACTTC | TRBV7-2 | . | . | TRBJ2-7
CASSKPSSGGSETQYF | TGTGCCAGCAGCAAACCCTCTAGCGGGGGCTCAGAGACCCAGTACTTC | TRBV9 | many | TRBD2 | TRBJ2-5
CASSIDLEVGYTF | TGTGCCAGTAGTATAGATCTAGAGGTGGGCTACACCTTC | TRBV19 | many | . | TRBJ1-2
CSETGTSSYEQYF | TGCAGCGAGACCGGGACTAGCTCCTACGAGCAGTACTTC | TRBV29-1 | once | TRBD2 | TRBJ2-7
CATSRDGWVRDSPLHF | TGTGCCACCAGCAGAGATGGGTGGGTTCGGGACTCACCCCTCCACTTT | TRBV15 | . | . | TRBJ1-6
CASSPLQAETQYSGELFF | TGTGCCAGCAGCCCTCTTCAGGCCGAGACCCAGTACTCCGGGGAGCTGTTTTTT | TRBV9 | . | . | TRBJ2-2
CASSLVSGGSTDTQYF | TGTGCCAGCAGCTTAGTTAGCGGGGGCAGCACAGATACGCAGTATTTT | TRBV7-9 | . | TRBD2 | TRBJ2-3
CASSLAKTKEAALQYF | TGTGCCAGCAGCTTAGCGAAAACTAAGGAGGCAGCTCTACAGTATTTT | TRBV7-2 | . | . | TRBJ2-3
CASSYAHSSGNTIYF | TGTGCCAGCAGTTACGCCCATAGCTCTGGAAACACCATATATTTT | TRBV6-6 | many | . | TRBJ1-3
CASSLRGWQPQHF | TGTGCCAGCAGTTTGAGGGGATGGCAGCCCCAGCATTTT | TRBV12-3/TRBV12-4 | many | . | TRBJ1-5
CSAPGTNDYTF | TGCAGTGCTCCAGGGACAAACGACTACACCTTC | TRBV20-1 | many | . | TRBJ1-2
CASSLELVQTNANYGYTF | TGTGCCAGCAGCTTAGAATTAGTACAGACTAACGCTAACTATGGCTACACCTTC | TRBV7-2 | . | . | TRBJ1-2
CSASYSGGDYGYTF | TGCAGTGCTTCTTATAGCGGGGGGGACTATGGCTACACCTTC | TRBV20-1 | once | . | TRBJ1-2
CASSENGGGGAVGEQFF | TGTGCCAGCAGTGAAAACGGAGGCGGGGGGGCAGTCGGTGAGCAGTTCTTC | TRBV6-4 | few | TRBD2 | TRBJ2-1
CASSRRTGTDTQYF | TGTGCCAGCAGCCGAAGGACAGGCACAGATACGCAGTATTTT | TRBV12-3/TRBV12-4 | . | . | TRBJ2-3
CASSSRSRGLNTEAFF | TGTGCCAGCAGCTCCCGTAGCAGGGGGCTAAACACTGAAGCTTTCTTT | TRBV9 | . | TRBD1 | TRBJ1-1
CASSLSQGVREQYF | TGTGCCAGCAGCCTATCCCAGGGGGTGAGGGAGCAGTACTTC | TRBV7-9 | . | TRBD1 | TRBJ2-7
CATGLGGANEQFF | TGTGCCACCGGGCTGGGTGGGGCCAATGAGCAGTTCTTC | TRBV10-3 | many | . | TRBJ2-1
CAWRNPGQGYQETQYF | TGTGCCTGGAGGAACCCGGGACAGGGGTACCAAGAGACCCAGTACTTC | TRBV30 | few | TRBD1 | TRBJ2-5
CASRDNHRDTGELFF | TGTGCCAGCCGGGATAACCACAGGGACACCGGGGAGCTGTTTTTT | TRBV12-3/TRBV12-4 | many | . | TRBJ2-2
CASSTDGTNADTQYF | TGTGCCAGCAGCACTGACGGGACTAACGCAGATACGCAGTATTTT | TRBV12-3/TRBV12-4 | many | TRBD2 | TRBJ2-3
CASSYFGGAYEQYF | TGTGCCAGCAGTTACTTTGGGGGGGCCTACGAGCAGTACTTC | TRBV6-5 | . | TRBD2 | TRBJ2-7
CASSFVGTGCSPLHF | TGTGCCAGCAGCTTCGTAGGGACAGGGTGTTCACCCCTCCACTTT | TRBV11-3 | . | TRBD1 | TRBJ1-6
CASSYPDRGGNYGHTF | TGTGCCAGCAGTTACCCGGACAGGGGGGGGAACTATGGCCACACCTTC | TRBV6-8 | . | TRBD1 | TRBJ1-2
CASSSRQGRLVWYF | TGCGCCAGCAGCTCGAGACAGGGGAGACTTGTGTGGTATTTT | TRBV5-1 | . | TRBD1 | TRBJ2-3
CASGFRRITMATPF | TGTGCCAGCGGCTTCAGACGGATCACTATGGCTACACCTTTT | TRBV7-2 | . | . | TRBJ1-5
CASSQDQSGRSPLHF | TGCGCCAGCAGCCAAGACCAGAGCGGACGGTCACCCCTCCACTTT | TRBV4-1 | many | . | TRBJ1-6